The 10 T cell receptor beta chains below come from one sample, sequenced in a study of shared clonotypes between healthy human individuals. Sequenced by immunoSEQ multiplex PCR; TCRdb stores in-frame clones only, minus some. The data contain about 680,000 clones, around 72% of them singletons. Material for sequencing was memory CD4+ T cells sorted from blood. Stated subset: CD45RA-negative fraction. The receptors come from a woman aged 25 to 39 in good health.

The chain carries TRBV21-1 and TRBJ2-3; the DNA was not compared with TRBD2, the D call given in the table. TRBV21-1 is noted as a pseudogene. There are 15 residues in the CDR3. This chain's CDR3 is CASSPGTSFTDTQYF. CDR3 nucleotides: TGTGCCAGCAGCCCTGGGACTAGCTTCACAGATACGCAGTATTTT.

The chain couples TRBV5-4 to TRBJ2-5; TRBD1 agrees at 11 bases. The junction had 4 bases not matched to a gene; V was cut back by 1 base and J by 5 bases. Germline-derived CDR1 and CDR2 are SGHNT and YYREEE (reference sequence). The CDR3 loop spans 15 amino acids. CDR3 sequence (DNA): TGTGCCAGCAGCTTGAGGACAGGGGGCAGGGAGACCCAGTACTTC. This codes for CASSLRTGGRETQYF.

This clone occurred a few times. The chain couples TRBV7-9 to TRBJ2-2, with a weak D call TRBD1 (6 bases). CDR1 is SEHNR and CDR2 is FQNEAQ in the germline V gene (reference sequence). CDR3 size: 16 residues. Trimming stripped 5 bases from V and 3 bases from J, with 16 bases between. The CDR3 bases are TGTGCCAGCAGCCCGGGTCTATGGGGGCACACCGGGGAGCTGTTTTTT. This encodes CASSPGLWGHTGELFF.

Comment on this clone: This sequence may be a read error, since a much larger clone differs from it by one base. The V call is TRBV29-1, the J call TRBJ2-7, with D possibly being TRBD1 (6 bases). The germline CDR1 and CDR2 sequences are SQVTM and ANQGSEA. CDR3 length equals 13 residues. CDR3 region: CSVDGQGNNEQCF. Here the CDR3 DNA reads TGCAGCGTTGACGGGCAGGGGAACAACGAGCAGTGCTTC.

V and J are TRBV10-3 and TRBJ2-3; 7 nucleotides match TRBD1. The CDR3 has 16 residues. V lost 2 bases, J lost 0 bases, and 5 bases stayed unmatched. CDR1 and CDR2 from the germline V gene are ENHRY and SYGVKD. CDR3 sequence: CAISEGAGGSTDTQYF. The CDR3 DNA is TGTGCCATCAGTGAGGGAGCAGGGGGAAGCACAGATACGCAGTATTTT.

The chain couples TRBV7-8 to TRBJ2-1, with D tentatively TRBD2 (5 bases). Trimming took off 2 bases at V and 2 bases at J, with 10 bases between the two ends. This CDR3 comprises 15 residues. Germline V gene lookup returns CDR1 SGHVS and CDR2 FQNEAQ. The CDR3 reads CASSLRETAYNEQFF. In DNA, the CDR3 is TGTGCCAGCAGCTTACGGGAAACGGCCTACAATGAGCAGTTCTTC.

This chain joins TRBV18 and TRBJ1-3; D gene ambiguous. Germline V CDR1 and CDR2: KGHSH, LQKENI. Trimming cost V 2 bases and J 0 bases, with 11 bases left between them. This CDR3 contains 16 residues. Written as DNA, the CDR3 is TGTGCCAGCTCACCAGGCTCGGCAGTCTCTGGAAACACCATATATTTT. Encoded protein: CASSPGSAVSGNTIYF.

The chain combines TRBV11-3 with TRBJ1-5, with 9 bases that match TRBD1. CDR3 size: 16 residues. The V gene end was trimmed by 5 bases and the J gene end by 7 bases; junction bases not matched to a gene: 12. Looked up from germline, CDR1 is SGHNT and CDR2 is YENEEA. In nucleotides, the CDR3 is TGTGCCAGCAGCCCCACGGACAGGGGTCTGCAACAGCCCCAGCATTTT. Its translation is CASSPTDRGLQQPQHF.

This clone appeared a few times. The V and J genes are TRBV7-3 and TRBJ2-1, with 9 bases matching TRBD1. Germline V lookup: CDR1 SGHTA, CDR2 FQGTGA. The CDR3 runs to 15 residues. The trim removed 4 bases at V and 4 bases at J, leaving 5 bases unmatched. The CDR3 protein is CASSSDRGLYNEQFF. CDR3 DNA sequence: TGTGCCAGCAGCTCGGACAGGGGTCTTTACAATGAGCAGTTCTTC.

This clone was seen once. This chain uses TRBV2 with TRBJ2-5; either TRBD1 or TRBD2 may fit D (5 bases each). Looked up from germline, CDR1 is SNHLY and CDR2 is FYNNEI. Trimming shortened V by 7 bases and J by 1 base, and 13 bases separated the two germline ends. The CDR3 is 14 residues long. CDR3 loop: CASTESGLQETQYF. The CDR3 nucleotides are TGTGCCAGCACCGAGTCGGGGCTCCAAGAGACCCAGTACTTC.